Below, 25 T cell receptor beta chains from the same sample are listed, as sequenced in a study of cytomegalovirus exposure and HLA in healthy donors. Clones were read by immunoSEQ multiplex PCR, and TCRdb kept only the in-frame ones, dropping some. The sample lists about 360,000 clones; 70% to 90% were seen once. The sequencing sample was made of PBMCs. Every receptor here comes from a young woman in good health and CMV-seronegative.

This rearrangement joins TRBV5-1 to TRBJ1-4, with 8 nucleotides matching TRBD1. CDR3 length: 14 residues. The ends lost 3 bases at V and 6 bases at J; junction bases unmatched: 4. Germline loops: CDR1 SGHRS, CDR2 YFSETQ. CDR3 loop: CASSSGQVDEKLFF. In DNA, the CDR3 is TGCGCCAGCAGCTCGGGACAGGTTGATGAAAAACTGTTTTTT. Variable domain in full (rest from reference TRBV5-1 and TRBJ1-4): KAGVTQTPRYLIKTRGQQVTLSCSPISGHRSVSWYQQTPGQGLQFLFEYFSETQRNKGNFPGRFSGRQFSNSRSEMNVSTLELGDSALYLCASSSGQVDEKLFFGSGTQLSVL.

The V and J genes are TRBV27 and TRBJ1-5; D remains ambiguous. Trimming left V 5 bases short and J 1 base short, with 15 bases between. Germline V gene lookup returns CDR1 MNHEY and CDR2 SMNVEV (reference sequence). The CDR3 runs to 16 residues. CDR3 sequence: CASSIRYPGSNQPQHF. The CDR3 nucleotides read TGTGCCAGCAGTATCCGTTATCCGGGGAGCAATCAGCCCCAGCATTTT.

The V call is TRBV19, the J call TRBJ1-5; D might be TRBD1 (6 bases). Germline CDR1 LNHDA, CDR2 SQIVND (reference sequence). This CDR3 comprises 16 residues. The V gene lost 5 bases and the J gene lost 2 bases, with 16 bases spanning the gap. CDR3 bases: TGTGCCAGTAGTGCCTGGGGACAAGGAGGCAATCAGCCCCAGCATTTT. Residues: CASSAWGQGGNQPQHF. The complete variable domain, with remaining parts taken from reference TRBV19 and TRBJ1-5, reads DGGITQSPKYLFRKEGQNVTLSCEQNLNHDAMYWYRQDPGQGLRLIYYSQIVNDFQKGDIAEGYSVSREKKESFPLTVTSAQKNPTAFYLCASSAWGQGGNQPQHFGDGTRLSIL.

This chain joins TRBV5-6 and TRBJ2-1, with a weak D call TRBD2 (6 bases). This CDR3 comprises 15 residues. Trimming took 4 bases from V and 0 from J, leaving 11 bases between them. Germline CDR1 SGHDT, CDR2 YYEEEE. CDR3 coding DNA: TGTGCCAGCAGCCCGGGACTGAGCTCCTACAATGAGCAGTTCTTC. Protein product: CASSPGLSSYNEQFF.

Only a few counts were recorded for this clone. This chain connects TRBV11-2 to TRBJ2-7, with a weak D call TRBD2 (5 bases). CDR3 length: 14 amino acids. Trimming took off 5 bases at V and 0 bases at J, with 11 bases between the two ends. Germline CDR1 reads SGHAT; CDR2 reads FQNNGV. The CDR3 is CASSLGRGSYEQYF. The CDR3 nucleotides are TGTGCCAGCAGCCTTGGACGGGGCTCCTACGAGCAGTACTTC.

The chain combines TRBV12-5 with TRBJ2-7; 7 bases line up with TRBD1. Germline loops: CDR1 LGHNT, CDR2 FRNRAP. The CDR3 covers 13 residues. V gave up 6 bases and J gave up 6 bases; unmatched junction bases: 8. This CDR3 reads CASGTGVLAEQYF. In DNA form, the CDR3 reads TGTGCTAGTGGCACAGGGGTATTAGCCGAGCAGTACTTC.

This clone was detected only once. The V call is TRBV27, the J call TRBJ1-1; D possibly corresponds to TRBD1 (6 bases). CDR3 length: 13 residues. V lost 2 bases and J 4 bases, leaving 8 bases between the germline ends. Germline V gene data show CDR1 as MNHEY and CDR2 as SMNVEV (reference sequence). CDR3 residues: CASSLHRATEAFF. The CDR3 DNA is TGTGCCAGCAGTTTACACAGGGCCACTGAAGCTTTCTTT.

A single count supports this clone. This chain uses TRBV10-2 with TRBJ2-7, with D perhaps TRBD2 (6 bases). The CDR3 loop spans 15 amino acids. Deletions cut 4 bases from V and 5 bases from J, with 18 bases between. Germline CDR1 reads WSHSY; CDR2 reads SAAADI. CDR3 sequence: CASSGGGNSIHEQYF. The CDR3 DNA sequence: TGCGCCAGCAGTGGTGGGGGGAACTCAATCCACGAGCAGTACTTC.

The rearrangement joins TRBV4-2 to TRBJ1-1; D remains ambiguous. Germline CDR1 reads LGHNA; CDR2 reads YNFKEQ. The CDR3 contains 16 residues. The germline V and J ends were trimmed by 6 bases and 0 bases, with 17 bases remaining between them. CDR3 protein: CASRLEGPAMNTEAFF. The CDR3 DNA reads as TGTGCCAGCAGACTAGAAGGTCCCGCCATGAACACTGAAGCTTTCTTT.

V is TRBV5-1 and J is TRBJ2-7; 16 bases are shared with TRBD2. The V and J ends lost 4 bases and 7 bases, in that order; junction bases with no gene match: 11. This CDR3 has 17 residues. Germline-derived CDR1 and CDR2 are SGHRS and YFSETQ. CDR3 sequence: CASSLGLAGGPLEEQYF. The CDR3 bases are TGCGCCAGCAGCCTGGGACTAGCGGGAGGGCCCCTAGAAGAGCAGTACTTC.

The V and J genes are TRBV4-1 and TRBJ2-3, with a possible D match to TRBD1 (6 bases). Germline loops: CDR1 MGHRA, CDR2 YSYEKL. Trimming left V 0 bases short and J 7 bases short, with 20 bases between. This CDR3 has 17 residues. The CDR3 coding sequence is TGCGCCAGCAGCCAAGATCTTTGGACAGCTGTTCTTAATACGCAGTATTTT. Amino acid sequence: CASSQDLWTAVLNTQYF.

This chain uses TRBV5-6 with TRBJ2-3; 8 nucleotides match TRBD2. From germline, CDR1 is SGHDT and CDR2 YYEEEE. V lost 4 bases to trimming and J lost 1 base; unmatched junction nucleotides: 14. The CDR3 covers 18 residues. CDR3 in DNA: TGTGCCAGCAGCCCGCCACTAATTACTAGCGGACGCACAGATACGCAGTATTTT. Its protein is CASSPPLITSGRTDTQYF.

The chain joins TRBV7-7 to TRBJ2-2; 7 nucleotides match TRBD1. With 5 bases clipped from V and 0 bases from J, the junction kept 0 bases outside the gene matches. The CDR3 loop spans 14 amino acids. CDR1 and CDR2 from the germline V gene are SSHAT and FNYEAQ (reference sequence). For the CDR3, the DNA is TGTGCCAGCAGCGGGACAGCGAACACCGGGGAGCTGTTTTTT. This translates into CASSGTANTGELFF.

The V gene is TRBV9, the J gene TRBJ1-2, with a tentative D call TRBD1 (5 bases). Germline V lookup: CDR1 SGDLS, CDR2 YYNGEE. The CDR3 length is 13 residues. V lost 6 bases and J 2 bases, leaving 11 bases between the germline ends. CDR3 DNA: TGTGCCAGCACATCGGGGGTGAACTATGGCTACACCTTC. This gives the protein CASTSGVNYGYTF.

The CDR3 here is CASSQTNYNEQFF. The CDR3 nucleotides are TGTGCCAGCAGTCAGACTAACTACAATGAGCAGTTCTTC. The chain employs TRBV6-6 and TRBJ2-1; tentative D call: TRBD2 (5 bases). CDR3 length equals 13 residues. CDR1 and CDR2 (germline): MNHNY, SVGAGI (reference sequence). Trimming shortened V by 5 bases and J by 3 bases, and 8 bases separated the two germline ends.

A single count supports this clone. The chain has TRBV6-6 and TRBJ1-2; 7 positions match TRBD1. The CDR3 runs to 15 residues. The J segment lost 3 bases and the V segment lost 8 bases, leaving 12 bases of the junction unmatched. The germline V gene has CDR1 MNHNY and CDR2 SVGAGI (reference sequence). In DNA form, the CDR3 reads TGTGCCAGCTCAACCGGGACAGAAACCCACTATGGCTACACCTTC. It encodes CASSTGTETHYGYTF.

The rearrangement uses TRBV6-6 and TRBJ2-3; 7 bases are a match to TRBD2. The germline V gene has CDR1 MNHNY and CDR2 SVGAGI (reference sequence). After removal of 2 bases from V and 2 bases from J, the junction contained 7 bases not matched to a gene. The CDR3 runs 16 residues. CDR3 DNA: TGTGCCAGCAGTTACAGACTAGCCGGGAACACAGATACGCAGTATTTT. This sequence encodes CASSYRLAGNTDTQYF.

This chain's CDR3 is CASSVGGGLNEKLFF. The CDR3 DNA is TGTGCCAGCAGCGTAGGAGGCGGACTTAATGAAAAACTGTTTTTT. The rearrangement links TRBV9 to TRBJ1-4; D is unresolved. Trimming stripped 0 bases from V and 4 bases from J, with 10 bases between. Germline CDR1 SGDLS, CDR2 YYNGEE. This CDR3 comprises 15 residues.

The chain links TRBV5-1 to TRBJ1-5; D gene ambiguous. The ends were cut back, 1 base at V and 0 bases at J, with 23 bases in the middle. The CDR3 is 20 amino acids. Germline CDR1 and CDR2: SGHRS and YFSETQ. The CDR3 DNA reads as TGCGCCAGCAGCTTGAGGCACACGAGACGGAGAGGTTATAGCAATCAGCCCCAGCATTTT. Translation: CASSLRHTRRRGYSNQPQHF.

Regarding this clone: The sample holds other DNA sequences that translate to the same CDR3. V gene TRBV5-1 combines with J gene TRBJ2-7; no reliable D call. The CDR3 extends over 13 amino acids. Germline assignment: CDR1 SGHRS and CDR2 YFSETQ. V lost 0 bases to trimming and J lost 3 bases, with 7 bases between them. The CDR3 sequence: CASSLGSSYEQYF. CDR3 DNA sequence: TGCGCCAGCAGCTTGGGTTCCAGCTACGAGCAGTACTTC.

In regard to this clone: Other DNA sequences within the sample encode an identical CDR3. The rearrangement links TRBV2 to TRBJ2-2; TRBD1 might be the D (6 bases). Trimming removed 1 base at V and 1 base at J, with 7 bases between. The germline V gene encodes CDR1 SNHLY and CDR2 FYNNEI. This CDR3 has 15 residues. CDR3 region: CASSEGQVNTGELFF. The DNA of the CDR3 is TGTGCCAGCAGTGAAGGACAGGTGAACACCGGGGAGCTGTTTTTT.

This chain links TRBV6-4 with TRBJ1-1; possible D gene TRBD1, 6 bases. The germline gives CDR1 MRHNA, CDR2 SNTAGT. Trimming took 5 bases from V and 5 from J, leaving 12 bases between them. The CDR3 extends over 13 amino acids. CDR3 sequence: CASSRTVVTEAFF. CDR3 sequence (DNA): TGTGCCAGCAGTAGGACAGTGGTAACTGAAGCTTTCTTT.

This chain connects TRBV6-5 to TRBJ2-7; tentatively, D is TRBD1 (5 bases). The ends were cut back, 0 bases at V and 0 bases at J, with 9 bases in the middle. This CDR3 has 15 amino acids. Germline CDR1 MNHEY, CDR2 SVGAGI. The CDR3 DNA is TGTGCCAGCAGTTACTCCAGGGATATCTCCTACGAGCAGTACTTC. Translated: CASSYSRDISYEQYF.

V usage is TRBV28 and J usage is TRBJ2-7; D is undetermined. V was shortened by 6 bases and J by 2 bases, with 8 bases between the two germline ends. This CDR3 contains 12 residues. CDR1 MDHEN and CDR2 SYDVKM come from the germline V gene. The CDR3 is CASSLPTYEQYF. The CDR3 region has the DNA TGTGCCAGCAGCCTACCCACCTACGAGCAGTACTTC.

CDR3 in amino acids: CASSLANDRGRSDEQYF. The DNA for the CDR3 is TGTGCCAGCAGCTTGGCTAACGACAGGGGGCGTTCTGACGAGCAGTACTTC. The genes are TRBV5-6 and TRBJ2-7, with 10 bases matching TRBD1. The CDR3 length is 17 residues. The V and J ends lost 0 bases and 5 bases, in that order; junction bases with no gene match: 11. Germline V CDR1 and CDR2: SGHDT, YYEEEE.